This T cell receptor (beta chain) was documented in a study of prognosis after radiotherapy for stage I lung cancer. Study overall: In this cohort, no one received concurrent therapy with stereotactic body radiotherapy.

Study-level points and caveats: Following stereotactic body radiation therapy, unique TCR clone counts fell, with a median of about 10,000 versus 6,900. Usage of TRBV and TRBJ genes reportedly differed between metastatic and non-metastatic patients. The authors did not determine whether the expanded TCR clones were tumor-specific.

V lost 4 bases and J lost 5, with 11 bases in between. The CDR3 contains 12 residues. Germline CDR1 is DFQATT and CDR2 is SNEGSKA (reference sequence). Amplicons of TCR beta CDR3 were generated from genomic DNA by two-round multiplex PCR. Individual primers that were specific to each TRBV and TRBJ gene served in first-round PCR. TCRdb reprocessed the multiplex PCR reads via MiXCR and lists one record per CDR3 protein. The table includes under 20,000 distinct CDR3 sequences, under 55% detected once. This clonotype was detected ten times or more. What it binds is not known. The V gene is TRBV20-1, the J gene TRBJ2-5, with D possibly TRBD2 on 7 matching bases. This sequence originates from a donor over 45 with non-small cell lung cancer. Material: PBMCs, obtained before or after stereotactic body radiation therapy (not recorded which). This chain's CDR3 is CSAKGGRETQYF. For the CDR3, the DNA is TGCAGTGCTAAGGGGGGGCGGGAGACCCAGTACTTC.